The source of this TCR beta chain is a study of T-cell memory formation after mild COVID-19. From the 5' RACE reads, TCRdb called clonotypes with MiXCR, one entry per CDR3 protein. The data show under 300,000 distinct CDR3 sequences, with around 15% seen just once and 3.5% held by the top ten. This TCR was recovered from a man younger than 35 who had mild COVID-19 (a few samples of this study predate the infection). Cell type and time point are not known. Sequencing was performed on PBMCs or a T cell subset sorted from them (not recorded which).

The chain's CDR3 is CASSDSNTEAFF. The CDR3 DNA follows: TGTGCCAGCTCCGACAGTAACACTGAAGCTTTCTTT. This chain connects TRBV3-1 to TRBJ1-1; a weak D match, TRBD1 (5 bases). The CDR3 spans 12 residues. Per the germline V gene, CDR1 is LGHDT and CDR2 is YNNKEL (reference sequence). V shed 8 bases and J shed 2 bases, with 9 bases lying between them. The full variable domain, rest sourced from reference TRBV3-1 and TRBJ1-1, is DTAVSQTPKYLVTQMGNDKSIKCEQNLGHDTMYWYKQDSKKFLKIMFSYNNKELIINETVPNRFSPKSPDKAHLNLHINSLELGDSAVYFCASSDSNTEAFFGQGTRLTVV.